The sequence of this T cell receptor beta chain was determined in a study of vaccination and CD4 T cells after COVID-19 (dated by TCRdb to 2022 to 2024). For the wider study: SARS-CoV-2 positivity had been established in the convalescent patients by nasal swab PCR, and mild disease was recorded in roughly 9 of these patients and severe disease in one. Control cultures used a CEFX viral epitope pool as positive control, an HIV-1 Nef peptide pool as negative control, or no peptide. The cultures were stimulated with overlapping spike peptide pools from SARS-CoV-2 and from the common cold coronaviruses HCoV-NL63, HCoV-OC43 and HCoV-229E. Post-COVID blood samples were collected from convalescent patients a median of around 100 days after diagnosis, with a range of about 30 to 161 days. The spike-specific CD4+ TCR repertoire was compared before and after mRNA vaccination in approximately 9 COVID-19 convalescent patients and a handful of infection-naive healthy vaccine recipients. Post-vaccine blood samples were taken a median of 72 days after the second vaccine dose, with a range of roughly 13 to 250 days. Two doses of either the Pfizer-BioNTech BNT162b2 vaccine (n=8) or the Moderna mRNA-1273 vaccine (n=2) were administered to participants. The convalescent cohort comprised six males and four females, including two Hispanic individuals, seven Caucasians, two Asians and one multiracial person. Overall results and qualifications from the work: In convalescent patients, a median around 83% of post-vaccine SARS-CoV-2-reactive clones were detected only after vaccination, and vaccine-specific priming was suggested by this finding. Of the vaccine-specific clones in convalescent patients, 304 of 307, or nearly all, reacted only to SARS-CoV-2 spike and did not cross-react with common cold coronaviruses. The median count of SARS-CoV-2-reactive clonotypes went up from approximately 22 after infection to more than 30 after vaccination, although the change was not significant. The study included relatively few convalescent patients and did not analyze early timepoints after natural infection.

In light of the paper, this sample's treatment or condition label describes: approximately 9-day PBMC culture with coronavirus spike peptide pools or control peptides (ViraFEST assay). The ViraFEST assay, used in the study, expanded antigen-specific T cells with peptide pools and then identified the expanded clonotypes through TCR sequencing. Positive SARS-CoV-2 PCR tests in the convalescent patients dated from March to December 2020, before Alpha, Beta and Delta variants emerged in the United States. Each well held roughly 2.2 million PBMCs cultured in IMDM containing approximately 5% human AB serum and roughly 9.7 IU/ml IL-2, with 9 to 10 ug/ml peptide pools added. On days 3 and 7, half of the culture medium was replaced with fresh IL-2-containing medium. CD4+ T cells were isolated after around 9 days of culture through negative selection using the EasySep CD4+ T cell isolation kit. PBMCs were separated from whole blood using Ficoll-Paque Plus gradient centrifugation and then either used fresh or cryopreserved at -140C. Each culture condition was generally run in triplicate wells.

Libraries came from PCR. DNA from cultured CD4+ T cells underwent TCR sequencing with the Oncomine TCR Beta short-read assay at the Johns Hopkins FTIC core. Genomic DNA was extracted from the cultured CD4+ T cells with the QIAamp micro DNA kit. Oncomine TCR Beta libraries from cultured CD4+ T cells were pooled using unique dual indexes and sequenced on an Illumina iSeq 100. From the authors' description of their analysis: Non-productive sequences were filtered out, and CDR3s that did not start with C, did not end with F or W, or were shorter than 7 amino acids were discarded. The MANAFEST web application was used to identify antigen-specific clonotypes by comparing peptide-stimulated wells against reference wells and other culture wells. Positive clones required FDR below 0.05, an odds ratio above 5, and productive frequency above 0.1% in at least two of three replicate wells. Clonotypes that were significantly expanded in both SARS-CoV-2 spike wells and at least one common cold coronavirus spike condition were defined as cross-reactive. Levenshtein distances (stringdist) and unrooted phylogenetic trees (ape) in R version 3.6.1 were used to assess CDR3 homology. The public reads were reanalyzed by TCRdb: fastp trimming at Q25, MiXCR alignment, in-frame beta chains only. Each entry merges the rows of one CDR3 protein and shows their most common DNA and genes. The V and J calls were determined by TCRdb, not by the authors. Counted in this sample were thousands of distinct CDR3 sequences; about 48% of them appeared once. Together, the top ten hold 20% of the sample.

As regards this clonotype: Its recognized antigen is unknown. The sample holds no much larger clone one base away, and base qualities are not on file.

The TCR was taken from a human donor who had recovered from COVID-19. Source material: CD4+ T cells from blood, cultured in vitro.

The DNA sequence is given as TGTGCCAGCAGCTTTCGCAGCGGGGGCGGGGTAAGAGGAGATACGCAGTATTTT. The resulting protein is CASSFRSGGGVRGDTQYF. In this chain, TRBV11-2 is recombined with TRBJ2-3, and TRBD2 matches 8 of the central bases. The CDR3 goes from the cysteine to the phenylalanine over 18 residues. Kept here is only the CDR3 DNA, which spans 54 bases and is read in frame from base 1. After removal of 3 bases from V and 5 bases from J, the junction retains 16 bases not matched to a gene. The germline V gene specifies SGHAT as CDR1 and FQNNGV as CDR2.